One sample yielded the 20 T cell receptor beta chains listed below, sequenced in a study of cytomegalovirus exposure and HLA in healthy donors. A multiplex PCR was run with 60 Vbeta primers and 13 Jbeta primers. Clones were read by immunoSEQ multiplex PCR, and TCRdb kept only the in-frame ones, dropping some. The data hold 85,000 to 120,000 clones, with around 70% observed a single time. Specimen: PBMCs. These receptors came from a boy between 10 and 17 years old in good health and CMV-seronegative.

The gene calls are TRBV5-6 and TRBJ2-1; no reliable D call. The V and J ends lost 2 bases and 9 bases respectively, with 18 bases between them. CDR1 and CDR2 from the germline V gene are SGHDT and YYEEEE. This CDR3 is built from 15 residues. CDR3 loop: CASSFGSTTRGEQFF. In DNA form, the CDR3 reads TGTGCCAGCAGCTTCGGTTCTACAACTCGCGGTGAGCAGTTCTTC.

The rearrangement uses TRBV11-3 and TRBJ2-7, with a tentative D call TRBD2 (5 bases). Looked up from germline, CDR1 is SGHNT and CDR2 is YENEEA. The CDR3 runs to 13 residues. V was trimmed by 5 bases and J by 4 bases, leaving 12 bases between them. CDR3 amino acids: CASSPGLLYEQYF. The CDR3 DNA sequence: TGTGCCAGCAGCCCAGGACTTCTTTACGAGCAGTACTTC.

This chain joins TRBV2 and TRBJ2-6; 9 nucleotides align to TRBD1. Germline lookup yields CDR1 SNHLY and CDR2 FYNNEI. V shed 6 bases and J 0 bases; nucleotides not matched to a gene: 12. The CDR3 length is 19 residues. The CDR3 region has the DNA TGTGCCAGCAGAGGAGGGGGGACAGGGATTCGCTCTGGGGCCAACGTCCTGACTTTC. Translated: CASRGGGTGIRSGANVLTF.

The genes are TRBV15 and TRBJ2-4; maybe TRBD2 (6 bases). The germline V gene has CDR1 LNHNV and CDR2 YYDKDF (reference sequence). The CDR3 is made up of 16 amino acids. Trimming removed 2 bases at V and 0 bases at J, with 11 bases between. The CDR3 is CATSRMGLLAKNIQYF. As DNA, the CDR3 is TGTGCCACCAGCAGAATGGGACTGTTAGCCAAAAACATTCAGTACTTC. The full variable domain, with the rest looked up from reference TRBV15 and TRBJ2-4, is DAMVIQNPRYQVTQFGKPVTLSCSQTLNHNVMYWYQQKSSQAPKLLFHYYDKDFNNEADTPDNFQSRRPNTSFCFLDIRSPGLGDTAMYLCATSRMGLLAKNIQYFGAGTRLSVL.

The chain recombines TRBV18 with TRBJ1-2, with TRBD1 matching 8 bases. The ends lost 4 bases at V and 6 bases at J; junction bases unmatched: 10. The CDR3 spans 15 residues. In germline, CDR1 is KGHSH, CDR2 LQKENI. This CDR3 reads CASSLGQGTWDGYTF. The CDR3 DNA reads as TGTGCCAGCTCACTAGGACAGGGTACCTGGGATGGCTACACCTTC. The variable domain in full, completed from reference TRBV18 and TRBJ1-2, reads NAGVMQNPRHLVRRRGQEARLRCSPMKGHSHVYWYRQLPEEGLKFMVYLQKENIIDESGMPKERFSAEFPKEGPSILRIQQVVRGDSAAYFCASSLGQGTWDGYTFGSGTRLTVV.

The chain uses TRBV27 and TRBJ1-2, with 8 bases matching TRBD1. The length of the CDR3 is 14 residues. Germline lookup yields CDR1 MNHEY and CDR2 SMNVEV (reference sequence). J lost 8 bases, V lost 5 bases, and 10 bases had no gene match. This CDR3 is CASSRGQAAGGYTF. CDR3 DNA sequence: TGTGCCAGCAGTCGGGGACAGGCAGCGGGGGGCTACACCTTC.

CDR3 nucleotides: TGTGCCAGCGGTCTCGCGGAGAATCGCTACGAGCAGTACTTC. Translated, it gives CASGLAENRYEQYF. This sequence joins TRBV27 and TRBJ2-7, with no clear D. Looked up from germline, CDR1 is MNHEY and CDR2 is SMNVEV (reference sequence). The V and J ends lost 8 bases and 3 bases respectively, with 17 bases between them. The CDR3 length is 14 residues.

This chain joins TRBV25-1 and TRBJ2-1; a weak D match, TRBD1 (7 bases). The CDR3 runs 13 residues. V was trimmed by 6 bases and J by 11 bases, leaving 17 bases between them. Germline-derived CDR1 and CDR2 are MGHDK and SYGVNS. CDR3 sequence reads: CASREGADLKQFF. DNA for the CDR3: TGTGCCAGCAGGGAGGGGGCCGACTTGAAGCAGTTCTTC.

V and J are TRBV4-2 and TRBJ2-5; 7 bases are a match to TRBD2. The CDR3 sequence is 16 residues long. V shed 0 bases, J shed 5 bases, and the junction held 9 bases outside the gene matches. Germline values: CDR1 LGHNA, CDR2 YNFKEQ. CDR3 sequence (DNA): TGTGCCAGCAGCCAAGATAGGGGCGGGAGAACGGAGACCCAGTACTTC. This sequence encodes CASSQDRGGRTETQYF.

The chain joins TRBV4-3 to TRBJ2-3, with 10 bases matching TRBD2. The germline V gene encodes CDR1 LGHNA and CDR2 YSLEER. The trim removed 4 bases at V and 2 bases at J, leaving 6 bases unmatched. The CDR3 runs 16 residues. As DNA, the CDR3 is TGCGCCAGCAGCCGAGCTAGCGGGGGACTCACAGATACGCAGTATTTT. Its translation is CASSRASGGLTDTQYF.

This chain joins TRBV7-9 and TRBJ1-1; D not resolved. V was cut by 1 base and J by 0 bases, with 12 bases left in between. Germline values: CDR1 SEHNR, CDR2 FQNEAQ (reference sequence). The length of the CDR3 is 16 residues. The CDR3 spells CASSLESPVMNTEAFF. The CDR3 DNA sequence: TGTGCCAGCAGCTTAGAATCTCCGGTCATGAACACTGAAGCTTTCTTT.

V gene TRBV29-1 combines with J gene TRBJ2-2; 11 nucleotides agree with TRBD1. Unmatched junction bases numbered 11, after V lost 7 bases and J lost 7 bases. In germline, CDR1 is SQVTM, CDR2 ANQGSEA. This CDR3 contains 15 residues. The CDR3 region has the DNA TGCAGCGCCGTATGGACAGGGGGCGGTGGCGGGGAGCTGTTTTTT. It codes for CSAVWTGGGGGELFF.

The rearrangement uses TRBV5-4 and TRBJ2-5; possible D gene TRBD1, 6 bases. The CDR3 covers 13 residues. V was shortened by 4 bases and J by 1 base, with 8 bases between the two germline ends. The V gene's germline CDR1 is SGHNT and CDR2 YYREEE (reference sequence). The CDR3 sequence: CASSQDSQETQYF. Written as DNA, the CDR3 is TGTGCCAGCAGCCAGGACAGCCAAGAGACCCAGTACTTC.

This chain's CDR3 is CASSRLDREYGYTF. The CDR3 nucleotides are TGTGCCAGCAGCCGCCTGGACAGGGAATATGGCTACACCTTC. The chain employs TRBV13 and TRBJ1-2; the match to TRBD1 covers 8 bases. The CDR3 length is 14 residues. Germline V lookup: CDR1 PRHDT, CDR2 FYEKMQ (reference sequence). The V gene end was trimmed by 5 bases and the J gene end by 5 bases; junction bases not matched to a gene: 7.

The rearrangement uses TRBV5-6 and TRBJ2-1; the D gene is possibly TRBD2 (7 bases). Trimming cost V 0 bases and J 0 bases, with 13 bases left between them. The length of the CDR3 is 17 residues. The germline gives CDR1 SGHDT, CDR2 YYEEEE. CDR3 DNA: TGTGCCAGCAGCTTGGCCTTGAGGGGGGGCTCCTACAATGAGCAGTTCTTC. This sequence encodes CASSLALRGGSYNEQFF.

The rearrangement uses TRBV5-4 and TRBJ2-3, with 10 positions matching TRBD1. The CDR3 is 15 residues long. Trimming cost V 1 base and J 6 bases; bases outside gene matches: 5. Germline values: CDR1 SGHNT, CDR2 YYREEE (reference sequence). In nucleotides, the CDR3 is TGTGCCAGCAGCTTGTCGGACAGGGGGACCGATACGCAGTATTTT. Translation: CASSLSDRGTDTQYF.

This chain links TRBV2 with TRBJ2-1, with no clear D. V shed 2 bases and J shed 0 bases, with 11 bases lying between them. The CDR3 contains 16 residues. Germline CDR1 reads SNHLY; CDR2 reads FYNNEI. CDR3 nucleotides: TGTGCCAGCAGTGAAAGGCCACCGGGCTCCTACAATGAGCAGTTCTTC. The encoded protein is CASSERPPGSYNEQFF. Full variable domain (rest looked up from reference TRBV2 and TRBJ2-1): EPEVTQTPSHQVTQMGQEVILRCVPISNHLYFYWYRQILGQKVEFLVSFYNNEISEKSEIFDDQFSVERPDGSNFTLKIRSTKLEDSAMYFCASSERPPGSYNEQFFGPGTRLTVL.

This clone was observed once. The chain has TRBV7-9 and TRBJ2-7; D may be TRBD2 (6 bases). With 6 bases removed from V and 0 bases from J, the gap between germline ends came to 12 bases. The CDR3 spans 14 residues. Germline CDR1 is SEHNR and CDR2 is FQNEAQ (reference sequence). CDR3 nucleotides: TGTGCCAGCAGACCCATTAGCGGCTCCTACGAGCAGTACTTC. Translating it yields CASRPISGSYEQYF. The variable domain in full, with the rest retrieved from reference TRBV7-9 and TRBJ2-7, is DTGVSQNPRHKITKRGQNVTFRCDPISEHNRLYWYRQTLGQGPEFLTYFQNEAQLEKSRLLSDRFSAERPKGSFSTLEIQRTEQGDSAMYLCASRPISGSYEQYFGPGTRLTVT.

This clone showed up just a few times. Other DNA sequences of this sample code for an identical CDR3. The chain carries TRBV30 and TRBJ1-1; D uncertain. Looked up from germline, CDR1 is GTSNPN and CDR2 is SVGIG (reference sequence). This CDR3 comprises 12 residues. The V and J ends lost 3 bases and 4 bases respectively, with 9 bases between them. CDR3 nucleotides: TGTGCCTGGAGCCCGGGAGGCACTGAAGCTTTCTTT. Protein product: CAWSPGGTEAFF. Variable domain in full (rest from reference TRBV30 and TRBJ1-1): SQTIHQWPATLVQPVGSPLSLECTVEGTSNPNLYWYRQAAGRGLQLLFYSVGIGQISSEVPQNLSASRPQDRQFILSSKKLLLSDSGFYLCAWSPGGTEAFFGQGTRLTVV.

This chain links TRBV4-1 with TRBJ1-1; TRBD1 aligns across 7 bases. There are 15 residues in the CDR3. Unmatched junction bases numbered 15, after V lost 6 bases and J lost 8 bases. Germline CDR1 is MGHRA and CDR2 is YSYEKL. CDR3 loop: CASRPLGGPLPEAFF. DNA of the CDR3: TGCGCCAGCAGACCTTTAGGGGGCCCTCTCCCAGAAGCTTTCTTT.